A selection of T cell receptor beta chains follows, all from one sample in a study of shared clonotypes between healthy human individuals. Sequenced by immunoSEQ multiplex PCR; TCRdb stores in-frame clones only, minus some. This table has 2 million to 2.5 million clones, 90% to 95% appearing once. The sample consisted of naive CD4+ T cells from PBMCs. Receptor source: a man younger than 35 in good health. Some clones in this sample may be carry-over from other donors' samples. Both conserved end residues are part of each CDR3. D genes are given only for firm matches. Size is stated for part of the rows, as once, few or many counts, or as a class when the clone is expanded.

V gene	J gene	D gene	clone size	CDR3 protein	CDR3 DNA
TRBV6-5	TRBJ2-2	-	-	CASLSGSSGTGELFF	TGTGCCAGTTTATCTGGGAGTAGTGGGACCGGGGAGCTGTTTTTT
TRBV4-1	TRBJ2-1	-	-	CASSQEQITSSYNEQFF	TGCGCCAGCAGCCAAGAACAGATTACCAGCTCCTACAATGAGCAGTTCTTC
TRBV6-1	TRBJ2-1	-	once	CASTISYNEQFF	TGTGCCAGCACCATCTCCTACAATGAGCAGTTCTTC
TRBV28	TRBJ1-1	-	-	CASSLPDSGKAFF	TGTGCCAGCAGTCTACCGGACAGCGGTAAAGCTTTCTTT
TRBV27	TRBJ2-3	TRBD1	once	CASSLGQGRDTQYF	TGTGCCAGCAGTCTCGGACAGGGGCGAGATACGCAGTATTTT
TRBV5-1	TRBJ1-2	-	-	CASSPSRDFLKGYTF	TGCGCCAGCAGCCCTTCCCGGGACTTTCTGAAGGGCTACACCTTC
TRBV18	TRBJ1-1	-	-	CASSPSDRSENTEAFF	TGTGCCAGCTCACCAAGTGACAGGTCGGAGAACACTGAAGCTTTCTTT
TRBV5-6	TRBJ2-3	-	-	CASSRQTDTQYF	TGTGCCAGCAGCCGACAGACAGATACGCAGTATTTT
TRBV27	TRBJ2-3	-	-	CASRAQTEGGTDTQYF	TGTGCCAGCAGAGCTCAGACAGAGGGGGGCACAGATACGCAGTATTTT
TRBV5-1	TRBJ2-5	TRBD1	-	CASSLTGVVETQYF	TGCGCCAGCAGCTTAACAGGGGTCGTTGAGACCCAGTACTTC
TRBV25-1	TRBJ2-5	-	-	CASSDQGAQETQYF	TGTGCCAGCAGTGATCAGGGCGCGCAAGAGACCCAGTACTTC
TRBV7-2	TRBJ1-2	TRBD1	-	CASSYDREPGYTF	TGTGCCAGCAGCTATGACAGGGAACCTGGCTACACCTTC
TRBV28	TRBJ2-7	-	-	CASSLDHPLRGGYEQYF	TGTGCCAGCAGCCTTGACCATCCCCTAAGGGGGGGCTACGAGCAGTACTTC
TRBV20-1	TRBJ1-5	-	-	CSASKDQPQHF	TGCAGTGCTTCGAAGGATCAGCCCCAGCATTTT
TRBV4-1	TRBJ1-1	TRBD1	few	CASTPLQGFMNTEAFF	TGCGCCAGCACCCCACTACAGGGGTTCATGAACACTGAAGCTTTCTTT
TRBV29-1	TRBJ1-1	-	-	CSVEEVWARNTEAFF	TGCAGCGTTGAAGAGGTTTGGGCCAGAAACACTGAAGCTTTCTTT
TRBV27	TRBJ1-2	-	few	CASSSPLRELAGYTF	TGTGCCAGCAGTTCCCCGCTCCGGGAGCTGGCTGGCTACACCTTC
TRBV28	TRBJ2-1	-	-	CASSPPRGSYNEQFF	TGTGCCAGCAGCCCCCCCCGGGGTTCCTACAATGAGCAGTTCTTC
TRBV2	TRBJ2-7	-	-	CASKDTTYEQYF	TGTGCCAGCAAGGACACCACCTACGAGCAGTACTTC
TRBV5-1	TRBJ1-1	-	-	CASSPSAAEAFF	TGCGCCAGCAGCCCATCCGCGGCTGAAGCTTTCTTT
TRBV11-2	TRBJ1-1	-	-	CASSLRGVTPLNTEAFF	TGTGCCAGCAGCTTAAGGGGAGTCACCCCTTTGAACACTGAAGCTTTCTTT
TRBV7-9	TRBJ1-2	-	-	CASSAMGPGSYGYTF	TGTGCCAGCAGCGCGATGGGGCCCGGGAGCTATGGCTACACCTTC
TRBV6-6	TRBJ1-1	TRBD1	-	CASSSQGEGTEAFF	TGTGCCAGCAGTTCGCAGGGGGAGGGCACTGAAGCTTTCTTT
TRBV7-3	TRBJ1-2	TRBD1	-	CASSTTGDGYTF	TGTGCCAGCAGCACCACAGGGGATGGCTACACCTTC
TRBV5-1	TRBJ2-1	-	-	CASSLEQTFNEQFF	TGCGCCAGCAGCTTGGAGCAGACCTTCAATGAGCAGTTCTTC
TRBV28	TRBJ1-3	TRBD1	-	CASSSPRDRPSGNTIYF	TGTGCCAGCAGCTCGCCAAGGGACAGGCCCTCTGGAAACACCATATATTTT
TRBV28	TRBJ2-7	TRBD1	-	CASSAPGTGHYEQYF	TGTGCCAGCAGTGCCCCCGGGACAGGGCACTACGAGCAGTACTTC
TRBV25-1	TRBJ2-7	TRBD2	-	CASSAAGGREQYF	TGTGCCAGCAGTGCGGCGGGAGGGCGTGAGCAGTACTTC
TRBV11-2	TRBJ1-1	-	once	CASSLGWGGVNTEAFF	TGTGCCAGCAGCTTAGGTTGGGGGGGCGTGAACACTGAAGCTTTCTTT
TRBV30	TRBJ1-6	TRBD1	-	CACPLTGVNSPLHF	TGTGCCTGCCCACTGACAGGGGTAAATTCACCCCTCCACTTT
TRBV5-1	TRBJ2-1	-	-	CASSLAWLSDEQFF	TGCGCCAGCAGCTTGGCCTGGCTATCCGATGAGCAGTTCTTC
TRBV6-5	TRBJ1-2	-	-	CASRIGFSGYTF	TGTGCCAGCAGGATAGGGTTTTCCGGCTACACCTTC
TRBV5-1	TRBJ2-7	TRBD1	-	CASSTYRGEEQYF	TGCGCCAGCAGCACCTACAGGGGCGAGGAGCAGTACTTC
TRBV4-1	TRBJ2-3	TRBD1	-	CASSQEGQASPTDTQYF	TGCGCCAGCAGCCAAGAGGGACAGGCTAGCCCAACAGATACGCAGTATTTT
TRBV7-2	TRBJ2-7	-	-	CASSLSSYEQYF	TGTGCCAGCAGCTTATCGTCCTACGAGCAGTACTTC
TRBV29-1	TRBJ2-2	TRBD1	-	CSPIGQGNTGELFF	TGCAGTCCGATTGGACAGGGGAACACCGGGGAGCTGTTTTTT
TRBV9	TRBJ2-3	TRBD2	-	CASSRRLAGTDTQYF	TGTGCCAGCAGCAGACGACTAGCGGGCACAGATACGCAGTATTTT
TRBV2	TRBJ2-1	TRBD2	few	CASSGTSGRDWSYNEQFF	TGTGCCAGCAGTGGGACTAGCGGGAGAGATTGGTCCTACAATGAGCAGTTCTTC
TRBV4-3	TRBJ2-7	TRBD2	-	CASSQDSLAGGRAYEQYF	TGCGCCAGCAGCCAAGATTCACTAGCGGGAGGAAGGGCCTACGAGCAGTACTTC
TRBV12-5	TRBJ2-3	TRBD2	-	CASACNYTSGIFTDTQYF	TGTGCTAGTGCCTGCAATTATACTAGCGGGATCTTCACAGATACGCAGTATTTT
TRBV5-4	TRBJ2-7	TRBD2	-	CASSLVAGGPHEQYF	TGTGCCAGCAGCTTGGTCGCGGGAGGGCCTCACGAGCAGTACTTC
TRBV25-1	TRBJ1-4	TRBD1	-	CASTDRETNEKLFF	TGTGCCAGCACAGACAGGGAAACTAATGAAAAACTGTTTTTT
TRBV5-4	TRBJ1-2	-	-	CASSSSDGLGGYTF	TGTGCCAGCAGCTCCTCGGATGGACTGGGAGGCTACACCTTC
TRBV7-9	TRBJ1-2	TRBD1	-	CASSSWDRAGYGYTF	TGTGCCAGCAGCTCCTGGGACAGGGCCGGCTATGGCTACACCTTC
TRBV28	TRBJ2-3	-	-	CASSLGGANTDTQYF	TGTGCCAGCAGTTTGGGGGGCGCCAACACAGATACGCAGTATTTT
TRBV7-3	TRBJ2-1	TRBD2	-	CASSSTRTSGDNEQFF	TGTGCCAGCAGCTCCACCCGGACTAGCGGGGACAATGAGCAGTTCTTC
TRBV30	TRBJ1-2	TRBD1	-	CAWSGYRGTNYGYTF	TGTGCCTGGAGCGGTTACAGGGGGACTAACTATGGCTACACCTTC
TRBV10-3	TRBJ1-1	TRBD1	-	CAISGTGLEMQAFF	TGTGCCATCAGTGGGACAGGGTTGGAGATGCAAGCTTTCTTT
TRBV9	TRBJ2-6	-	-	CASSTSGANVLTF	TGTGCCAGCAGTACGAGTGGGGCCAACGTCCTGACTTTC
TRBV4-1	TRBJ1-4	TRBD1	-	CASSQASRQGPNNEKLFF	TGCGCCAGCAGCCAGGCCTCTAGACAGGGGCCCAATAATGAAAAACTGTTTTTT
TRBV6-6	TRBJ1-2	TRBD1	-	CASSQFRTGPNYGYTF	TGTGCCAGCAGCCAATTTCGGACAGGTCCTAACTATGGCTACACCTTC
TRBV21-1	TRBJ2-2	-	-	CASSKGTTRSTGELFF	TGTGCCAGCAGCAAAGGTACGACTAGAAGCACCGGGGAGCTGTTTTTT
TRBV28	TRBJ1-1	-	-	CASSLARGNTEAFF	TGTGCCAGCAGTTTGGCTAGGGGGAACACTGAAGCTTTCTTT
TRBV7-3	TRBJ2-3	-	-	CASSGRDGTDTQYF	TGTGCCAGCAGCGGAAGGGACGGTACAGATACGCAGTATTTT
TRBV4-1	TRBJ2-7	TRBD1	-	CASSQRQGTPYEQYF	TGCGCCAGCAGCCAAAGACAGGGAACTCCCTACGAGCAGTACTTC
TRBV2	TRBJ2-5	-	-	CASSTGETQYF	TGTGCCAGCAGTACTGGGGAGACCCAGTACTTC
TRBV28	TRBJ2-5	-	-	CASSKAFPRTQYF	TGTGCCAGCAGTAAAGCTTTTCCTAGGACCCAGTACTTC